These 22 T cell receptor beta chains came from one sample sequenced in a study of blood T cell repertoires in COVID-19. Measured with immunoSEQ multiplex PCR; TCRdb has only the in-frame clones, and not every one. The sample yields some 130,000 clones, about 76% seen once. Sequenced sample: peripheral blood. Source of these receptors: a woman aged 60-75 years with active or convalescent COVID-19.

This chain connects TRBV28 to TRBJ1-5; D may be TRBD1 (6 bases). The ends were cut back, 6 bases at V and 5 bases at J, with 14 bases in the middle. Germline V gene lookup returns CDR1 MDHEN and CDR2 SYDVKM. The CDR3 is made up of 14 amino acids. CDR3 nucleotides: TGTGCCAGCAGCTACCGACAGGAGTATCAGCCCCAGCATTTT. Translated: CASSYRQEYQPQHF. The full variable domain, in which reference TRBV28 and TRBJ1-5 provide the parts outside the CDR3, is DVKVTQSSRYLVKRTGEKVFLECVQDMDHENMFWYRQDPGLGLRLIYFSYDVKMKEKGDIPEGYSVSREKKERFSLILESASTNQTSMYLCASSYRQEYQPQHFGDGTRLSIL.

In DNA, the CDR3 is TGTGCCAGCAGTCTCGGGGTTAATGAAAAACTGTTTTTT. Amino acids: CASSLGVNEKLFF. The chain employs TRBV12-3 or TRBV12-4 and TRBJ1-4, with D uncertain. The length of the CDR3 is 13 residues. The V and J ends lost 5 bases and 4 bases respectively, with 8 bases between them.

The chain employs TRBV27 and TRBJ2-7; 11 positions match TRBD2. The germline gives CDR1 MNHEY, CDR2 SMNVEV (reference sequence). V lost 6 bases and J lost 3; bases outside the gene matches: 4. There are 14 residues in the CDR3. Here the CDR3 DNA reads TGTGCCAGCAGGAGACTAGCGGGGATCTACGAGCAGTACTTC. This translates into CASRRLAGIYEQYF.

In DNA, the CDR3 is TGTGCCTGGAGAGCAATGAGGGATGAAAAACTGTTTTTT. Translating gives CAWRAMRDEKLFF. The chain has TRBV30 and TRBJ1-4; D is uncertain. CDR3 length: 13 amino acids. Trimming cost V 3 bases and J 6 bases, with 11 bases left between them. Germline V CDR1 and CDR2: GTSNPN, SVGIG (reference sequence).

This clone appeared many times. This sequence joins TRBV9 and TRBJ2-2, with TRBD1 identical over 8 bases. Germline values: CDR1 SGDLS, CDR2 YYNGEE. The CDR3 runs 17 residues. Trimming cost V 3 bases and J 4 bases; bases outside gene matches: 11. The CDR3 DNA sequence: TGTGCCAGCAGCGAATTTCTCTGGACAGGGACCACCGGGGAGCTGTTTTTT. Encoded protein: CASSEFLWTGTTGELFF.

The chain is built from TRBV28 and TRBJ2-3, with TRBD2 identical over 10 bases. CDR1 and CDR2 (germline): MDHEN, SYDVKM. This CDR3 contains 15 residues. V was clipped by 7 bases and J by 4 bases; unmatched bases: 8. CDR3: CASNSGGALADTQYF. CDR3 nucleotide sequence: TGTGCCAGCAACAGCGGGGGGGCGTTGGCAGATACGCAGTATTTT.

V gene TRBV7-9 combines with J gene TRBJ2-1; the match to TRBD2 covers 7 bases. The CDR3 contains 15 residues. CDR1 SEHNR and CDR2 FQNEAQ come from the germline V gene (reference sequence). The V and J ends lost 1 base and 7 bases, in that order; junction bases with no gene match: 7. The CDR3 loop is CASSLGGSFVNEQFF. In nucleotides, the CDR3 is TGTGCCAGCAGCTTAGGCGGGAGTTTTGTAAATGAGCAGTTCTTC.

The genes are TRBV18 and TRBJ1-3; 8 positions match TRBD1. V was pared by 3 bases and J by 0 bases, with 4 bases of the junction left unmatched. There are 16 residues in the CDR3. Germline V gene sequence: CDR1 KGHSH, CDR2 LQKENI. The CDR3 region is CASSPGQVLSGNTIYF. The DNA of the CDR3 is TGTGCCAGCTCACCGGGACAGGTCCTCTCTGGAAACACCATATATTTT.

The chain employs TRBV27 and TRBJ2-7, with 8 bases identical to TRBD1. V was clipped by 2 bases and J by 11 bases; unmatched bases: 5. Germline loops: CDR1 MNHEY, CDR2 SMNVEV (reference sequence). The length of the CDR3 is 12 residues. In DNA form, the CDR3 reads TGTGCCAGCAGTTTAAACGACAGGGGTAAGTACGTC. It translates to CASSLNDRGKYV.

This clone was recorded once. The chain uses TRBV11-2 and TRBJ2-5; D gene ambiguous. The assigned J gene may be wrong: the sequence end matches TRBJ2-7 better. CDR1 is SGHAT and CDR2 is FQNNGV in the germline V gene. The CDR3 contains 11 residues. CDR3 in amino acids: CASSLYFEQYF. CDR3 in DNA: TGTGCCAGCAGCTTGTATTTCGAGCAGTACTTC.

V is TRBV28 and J is TRBJ2-7, with D perhaps TRBD2 (6 bases). This CDR3 is built from 14 residues. CDR1 MDHEN and CDR2 SYDVKM come from the germline V gene. Deletions cut 3 bases from V and 4 bases from J, with 13 bases between. CDR3 sequence: CASSLAGGDYEQYV. CDR3 DNA: TGTGCCAGCAGTTTGGCAGGAGGGGATTACGAGCAGTACGTC.

This rearrangement joins TRBV27 to TRBJ2-2; 11 positions agree with TRBD2. CDR1 and CDR2 from the germline V gene are MNHEY and SMNVEV (reference sequence). This CDR3 contains 19 residues. Losses at the gene ends were 0 bases for V and 0 bases for J; bases not matched to a gene: 6. The CDR3 DNA follows: TGTGCCAGCAGTTTATCCCCTCTAGCGGGAGGTGCGAACACCGGGGAGCTGTTTTTT. Translated, it gives CASSLSPLAGGANTGELFF.

The chain employs TRBV30 and TRBJ1-1; D perhaps matches TRBD1 (6 bases). Germline assignment: CDR1 GTSNPN and CDR2 SVGIG (reference sequence). This CDR3 spans 14 amino acids. V lost 4 bases and J 0 bases, leaving 12 bases between the germline ends. CDR3 sequence (DNA): TGTGCCTGGACCCGGACAGCTATGAACACTGAAGCTTTCTTT. This translates into CAWTRTAMNTEAFF.

The chain couples TRBV28 to TRBJ1-6; the D gene is possibly TRBD1 (6 bases). Looked up from germline, CDR1 is MDHEN and CDR2 is SYDVKM. This CDR3 has 15 amino acids. Trimming shortened V by 6 bases and J by 7 bases, and 16 bases separated the two germline ends. The CDR3 nucleotides are TGTGCCAGCAGGTCAAGGTGGGGGCCAAATTCACCCCTCCACTTT. Protein sequence: CASRSRWGPNSPLHF.

The CDR3 region is CASSPVGGSYGYTF. For the CDR3, the DNA is TGTGCCAGTAGTCCCGTCGGGGGTAGCTATGGCTACACCTTC. The V gene is TRBV19, the J gene TRBJ1-2, with D tentatively TRBD1 (5 bases). Looked up from germline, CDR1 is LNHDA and CDR2 is SQIVND (reference sequence). V was cut by 5 bases and J by 4 bases, with 14 bases left in between. This CDR3 spans 14 amino acids.

This clone was seen once. The chain employs TRBV4-1 and TRBJ2-1; tentative D call: TRBD2 (6 bases). Trimming took off 2 bases at V and 4 bases at J, with 12 bases between the two ends. CDR3 length: 15 residues. CDR1 MGHRA and CDR2 YSYEKL come from the germline V gene. As DNA, the CDR3 is TGCGCCAGCAGCCAAACCGGGACTGGATACAATGAGCAGTTCTTC. It codes for CASSQTGTGYNEQFF.

The chain recombines TRBV5-4 with TRBJ2-7; a possible D gene is TRBD2 (6 bases). This CDR3 spans 16 amino acids. Trimming shortened V by 4 bases and J by 5 bases, and 22 bases separated the two germline ends. Germline V gene lookup returns CDR1 SGHNT and CDR2 YYREEE (reference sequence). The CDR3 DNA reads as TGTGCCAGCAGCATTATAATTGCCGGGACTCGCCACGAGCAGTACTTC. The encoded protein is CASSIIIAGTRHEQYF.

This clone was found once. The chain has TRBV5-1 and TRBJ1-2; D unclear. Trimming left V 4 bases short and J 5 bases short, with 12 bases between. There are 13 residues in the CDR3. Germline CDR1 and CDR2: SGHRS and YFSETQ. In DNA form, the CDR3 reads TGCGCCAGCAGCCCCCGGTACGTGTATGGCTACACCTTC. Translation: CASSPRYVYGYTF.

J is TRBJ2-3 and V is TRBV6-4; 8 bases are shared with TRBD2. The CDR3 has 15 residues. The germline CDR1 and CDR2 sequences are MRHNA and SNTAGT. Trimming took 5 bases from V and 6 from J; bases not matched to a gene: 10. This CDR3 is CASSWRGAPSDTQYF. The DNA for the CDR3 is TGTGCCAGCAGTTGGCGGGGGGCTCCCTCGGATACGCAGTATTTT.

This clone was observed once. The chain links TRBV28 to TRBJ1-4; D is perhaps TRBD1 (6 bases). Germline V CDR1 and CDR2: MDHEN, SYDVKM. CDR3 length: 15 amino acids. Trimming shortened V by 5 bases and J by 7 bases, and 17 bases separated the two germline ends. The CDR3 spells CASSAPGGLIEKLFF. CDR3 sequence (DNA): TGTGCCAGCAGTGCCCCCGGGGGGCTGATTGAAAAACTGTTTTTT.

CDR3 region: CASSLGVGQSNQPQHF. In DNA, the CDR3 is TGTGCCAGCAGCTTAGGCGTGGGGCAGAGCAATCAGCCCCAGCATTTT. V and J are TRBV7-8 and TRBJ1-5; D might be TRBD1 (5 bases). This CDR3 contains 16 residues. Deletions cut 1 base from V and 1 base from J, with 11 bases between. Germline CDR1 reads SGHVS; CDR2 reads FQNEAQ.

The chain joins TRBV27 to TRBJ2-3; D gene ambiguous. The germline V gene encodes CDR1 MNHEY and CDR2 SMNVEV (reference sequence). This CDR3 spans 13 amino acids. The germline V and J ends were trimmed by 8 bases and 4 bases, with 13 bases remaining between them. The CDR3 is CASSHRVPDTQYF. The CDR3 DNA reads as TGTGCCAGCTCCCATCGGGTCCCAGATACGCAGTATTTT.